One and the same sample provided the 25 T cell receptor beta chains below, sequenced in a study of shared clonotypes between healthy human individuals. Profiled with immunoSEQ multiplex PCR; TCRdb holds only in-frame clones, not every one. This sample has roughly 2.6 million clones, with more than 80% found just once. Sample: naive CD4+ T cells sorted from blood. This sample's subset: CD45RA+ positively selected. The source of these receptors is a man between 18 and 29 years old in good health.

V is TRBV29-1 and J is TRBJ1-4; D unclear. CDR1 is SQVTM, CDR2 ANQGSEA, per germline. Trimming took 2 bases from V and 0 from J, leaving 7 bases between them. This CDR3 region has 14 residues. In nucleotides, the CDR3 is TGCAGCGTTGAAAGAAATGCAACTAATGAAAAACTGTTTTTT. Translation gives CSVERNATNEKLFF.

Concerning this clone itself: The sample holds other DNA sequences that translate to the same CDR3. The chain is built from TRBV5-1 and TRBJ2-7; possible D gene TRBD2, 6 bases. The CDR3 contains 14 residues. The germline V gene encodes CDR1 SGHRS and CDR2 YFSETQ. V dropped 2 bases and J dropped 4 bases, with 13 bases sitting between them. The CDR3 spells CASSLAGGEYEQYF. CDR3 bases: TGCGCCAGCAGCTTAGCGGGTGGGGAATACGAGCAGTACTTC.

The DNA for the CDR3 is TGTGCCAGCAGCTTATCAACAGGGGGCTACGAGCAGTACTTC. It specifies CASSLSTGGYEQYF. The chain joins TRBV5-4 to TRBJ2-7; 8 bases fit TRBD1. In germline, CDR1 is SGHNT, CDR2 YYREEE (reference sequence). V shed 2 bases, J shed 3 bases, and the junction held 4 bases outside the gene matches. This CDR3 has 14 amino acids.

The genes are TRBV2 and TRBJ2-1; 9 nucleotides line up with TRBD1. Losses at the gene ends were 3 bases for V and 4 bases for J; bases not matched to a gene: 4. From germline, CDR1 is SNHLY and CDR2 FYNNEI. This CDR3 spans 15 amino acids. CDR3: CASSDYRGLYNEQFF. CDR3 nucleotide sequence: TGTGCCAGCAGTGATTACAGGGGGCTTTACAATGAGCAGTTCTTC.

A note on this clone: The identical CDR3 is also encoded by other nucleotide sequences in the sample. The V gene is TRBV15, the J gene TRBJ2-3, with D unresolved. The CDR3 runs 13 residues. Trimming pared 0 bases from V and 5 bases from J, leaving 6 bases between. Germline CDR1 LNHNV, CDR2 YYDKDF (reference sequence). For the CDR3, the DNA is TGTGCCACCAGCAGAGATCTTAAAGATACGCAGTATTTT. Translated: CATSRDLKDTQYF.

The CDR3 DNA follows: TGTGCCAGCAGAGCCGGACAGGCGACAGATACGCAGTATTTT. This gives the protein CASRAGQATDTQYF. The chain links TRBV5-4 to TRBJ2-3; TRBD1 aligns across 7 bases. With 5 bases clipped from V and 3 bases from J, the junction kept 6 bases outside the gene matches. The germline V gene encodes CDR1 SGHNT and CDR2 YYREEE (reference sequence). The CDR3 extends over 14 amino acids.

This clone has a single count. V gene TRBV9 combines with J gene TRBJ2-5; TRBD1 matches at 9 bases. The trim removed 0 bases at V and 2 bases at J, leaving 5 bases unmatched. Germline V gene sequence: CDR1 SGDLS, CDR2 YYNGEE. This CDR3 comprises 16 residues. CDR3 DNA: TGTGCCAGCAGCGTAGCTCCGACAGGGGGTCAAGAGACCCAGTACTTC. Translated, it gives CASSVAPTGGQETQYF.

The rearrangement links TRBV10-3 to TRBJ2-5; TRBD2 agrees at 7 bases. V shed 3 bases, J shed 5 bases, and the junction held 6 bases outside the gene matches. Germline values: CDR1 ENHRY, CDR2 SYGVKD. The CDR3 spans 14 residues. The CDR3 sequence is CAISDKRGRETQYF. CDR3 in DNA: TGTGCCATCAGTGATAAGCGGGGCCGGGAGACCCAGTACTTC.

The chain's CDR3 is CASSQDLVGPGANVLTF. CDR3 nucleotides: TGCGCCAGCAGCCAAGATTTAGTAGGTCCTGGGGCCAACGTCCTGACTTTC. The rearrangement uses TRBV4-1 and TRBJ2-6; D not certain. CDR3 length equals 17 residues. V was pared by 0 bases and J by 2 bases, with 11 bases between. CDR1 and CDR2 (germline): MGHRA, YSYEKL.

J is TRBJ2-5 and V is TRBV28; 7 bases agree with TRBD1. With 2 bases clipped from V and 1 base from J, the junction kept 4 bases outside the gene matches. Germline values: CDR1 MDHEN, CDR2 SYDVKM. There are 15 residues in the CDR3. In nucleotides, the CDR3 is TGTGCCAGCAGTTTAGAACAGGGGCGCCAAGAGACCCAGTACTTC. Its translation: CASSLEQGRQETQYF. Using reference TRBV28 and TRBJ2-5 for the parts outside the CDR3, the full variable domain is DVKVTQSSRYLVKRTGEKVFLECVQDMDHENMFWYRQDPGLGLRLIYFSYDVKMKEKGDIPEGYSVSREKKERFSLILESASTNQTSMYLCASSLEQGRQETQYFGPGTRLLVL.

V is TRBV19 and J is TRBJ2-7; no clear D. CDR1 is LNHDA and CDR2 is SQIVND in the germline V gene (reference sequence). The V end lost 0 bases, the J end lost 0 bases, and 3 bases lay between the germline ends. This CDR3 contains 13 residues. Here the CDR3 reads CASSIETSYEQYF. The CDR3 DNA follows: TGTGCCAGTAGTATAGAGACCTCCTACGAGCAGTACTTC.

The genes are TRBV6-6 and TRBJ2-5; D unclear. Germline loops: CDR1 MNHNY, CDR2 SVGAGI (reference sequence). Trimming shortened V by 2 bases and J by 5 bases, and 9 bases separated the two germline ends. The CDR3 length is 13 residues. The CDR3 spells CASSYDQVETQYF. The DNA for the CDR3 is TGTGCCAGCAGTTACGACCAAGTGGAGACCCAGTACTTC.

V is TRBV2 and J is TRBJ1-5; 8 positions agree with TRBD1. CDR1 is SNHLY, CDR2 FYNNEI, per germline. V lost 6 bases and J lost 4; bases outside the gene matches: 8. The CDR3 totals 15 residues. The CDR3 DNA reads TGTGCCAGCAGATCCGGGACAGGACATAATCAGCCCCAGCATTTT. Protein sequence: CASRSGTGHNQPQHF.

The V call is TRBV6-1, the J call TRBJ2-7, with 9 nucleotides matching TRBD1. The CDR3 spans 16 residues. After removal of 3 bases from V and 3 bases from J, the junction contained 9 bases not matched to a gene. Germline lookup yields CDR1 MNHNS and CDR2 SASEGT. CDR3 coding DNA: TGTGCCAGCAGTGACTGGATTGCGGACAGGGGCTACGAGCAGTACTTC. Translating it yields CASSDWIADRGYEQYF.

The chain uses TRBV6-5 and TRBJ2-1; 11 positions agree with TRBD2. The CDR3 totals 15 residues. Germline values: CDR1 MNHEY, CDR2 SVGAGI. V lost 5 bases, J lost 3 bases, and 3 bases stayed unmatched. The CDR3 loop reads CASSGSGRVYNEQFF. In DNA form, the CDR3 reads TGTGCCAGCAGTGGTAGCGGGAGGGTCTACAATGAGCAGTTCTTC.

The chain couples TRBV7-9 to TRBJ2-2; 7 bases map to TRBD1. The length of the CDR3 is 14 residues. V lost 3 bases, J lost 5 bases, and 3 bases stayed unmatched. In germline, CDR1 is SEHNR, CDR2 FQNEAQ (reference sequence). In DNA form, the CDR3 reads TGTGCCAGCAGCTTCCAACAGGGGACCGGGGAGCTGTTTTTT. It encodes CASSFQQGTGELFF. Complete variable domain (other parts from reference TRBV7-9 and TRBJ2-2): DTGVSQNPRHKITKRGQNVTFRCDPISEHNRLYWYRQTLGQGPEFLTYFQNEAQLEKSRLLSDRFSAERPKGSFSTLEIQRTEQGDSAMYLCASSFQQGTGELFFGEGSRLTVL.

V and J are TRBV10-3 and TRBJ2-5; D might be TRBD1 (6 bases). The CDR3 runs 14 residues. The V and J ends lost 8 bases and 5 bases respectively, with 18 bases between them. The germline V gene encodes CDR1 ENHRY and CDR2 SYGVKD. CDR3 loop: CAIGTGTTLETQYF. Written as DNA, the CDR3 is TGTGCCATCGGAACCGGGACAACTCTCGAGACCCAGTACTTC.

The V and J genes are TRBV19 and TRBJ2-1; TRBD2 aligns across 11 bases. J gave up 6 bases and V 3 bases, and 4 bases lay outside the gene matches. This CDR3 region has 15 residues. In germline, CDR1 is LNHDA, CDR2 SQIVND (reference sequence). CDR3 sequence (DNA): TGTGCCAGTAGTATGGGAACTAGCGGGGGCAATGAGCAGTTCTTC. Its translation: CASSMGTSGGNEQFF.

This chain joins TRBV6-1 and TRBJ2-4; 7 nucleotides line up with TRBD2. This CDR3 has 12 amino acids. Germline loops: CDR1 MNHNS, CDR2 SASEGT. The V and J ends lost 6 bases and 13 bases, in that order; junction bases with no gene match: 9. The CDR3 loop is CASRPGLSIQYF. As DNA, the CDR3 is TGTGCCAGCAGGCCGGGACTAAGCATCCAGTACTTC.

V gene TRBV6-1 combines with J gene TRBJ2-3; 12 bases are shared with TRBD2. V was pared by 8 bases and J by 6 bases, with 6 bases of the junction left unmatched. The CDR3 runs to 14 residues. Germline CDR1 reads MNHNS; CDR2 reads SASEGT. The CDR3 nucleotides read TGTGCCAGCGAGGCTAGCGGGAGGGGGGATACGCAGTATTTT. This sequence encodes CASEASGRGDTQYF.

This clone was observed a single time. The CDR3 spells CASSEGLAGVYEQFF. The DNA of the CDR3 is TGCGCCAGCAGTGAGGGGCTAGCGGGAGTCTATGAGCAGTTCTTC. The J gene is TRBJ2-1, the V gene TRBV10-1; 10 nucleotides match TRBD2. The V gene end was trimmed by 2 bases and the J gene end by 8 bases; junction bases not matched to a gene: 6. The CDR3 totals 15 residues. CDR1 is WNHNN and CDR2 is SYGVQD in the germline V gene (reference sequence).

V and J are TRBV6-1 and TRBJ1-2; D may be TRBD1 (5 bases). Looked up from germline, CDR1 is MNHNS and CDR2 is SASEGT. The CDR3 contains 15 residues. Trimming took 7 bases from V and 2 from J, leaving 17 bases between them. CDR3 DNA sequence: TGTGCCAGCACCGAACGTCGGGGGGTGAACTATGGCTACACCTTC. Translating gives CASTERRGVNYGYTF.

The chain's CDR3 is CAWSRTPEGMAGTF. The CDR3 DNA is TGTGCCTGGAGTCGGACTCCCGAGGGTATGGCTGGCACCTTC. The chain employs TRBV30 and TRBJ1-2; no firm D call. V lost 2 bases and J lost 13, with 23 bases in between. CDR3 length equals 14 residues. CDR1 is GTSNPN, CDR2 SVGIG, per germline (reference sequence).

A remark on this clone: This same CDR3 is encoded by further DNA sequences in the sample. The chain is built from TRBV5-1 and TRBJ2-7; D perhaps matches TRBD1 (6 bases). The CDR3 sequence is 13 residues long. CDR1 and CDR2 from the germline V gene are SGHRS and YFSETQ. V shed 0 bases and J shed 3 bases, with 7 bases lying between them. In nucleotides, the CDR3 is TGCGCCAGCAGCTTGGGGACAGACTACGAGCAGTACTTC. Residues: CASSLGTDYEQYF.

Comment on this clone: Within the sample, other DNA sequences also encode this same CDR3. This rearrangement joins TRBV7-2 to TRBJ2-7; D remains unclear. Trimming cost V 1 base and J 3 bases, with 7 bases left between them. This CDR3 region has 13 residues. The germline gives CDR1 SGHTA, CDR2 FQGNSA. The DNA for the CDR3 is TGTGCCAGCAGCTTAGATGGTCTCTACGAGCAGTACTTC. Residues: CASSLDGLYEQYF.